This T cell receptor (beta chain) is from a study of radiation and T cells in renal cell carcinoma. General study points: Pretreatment tumor biopsies were lacking, so baseline clonotypes are unknown.

Only a few counts were recorded for this clone. Its antigen is still unknown. Noted time point: baseline pretreatment blood. As to treatment: 15 Gy SBRT to primary tumor, nephrectomy 4 weeks later. Serial blood draws occurred at baseline and 2 and 4 weeks post-SBRT. The patient's renal cell carcinoma had clear cell pathology. The ends lost 0 bases at V and 0 bases at J; junction bases unmatched: 2. The CDR3 length is 15 residues. Germline V CDR1 and CDR2: MGHRA, YSYEKL. Profiled with immunoSEQ multiplex PCR; TCRdb holds only in-frame clones, not every one. The repertoire has 45,000 to 65,000 clones, 60% to 85% of them found once; the top ten carry 7.3%.

The sequences come from blood, collected from a patient whose treatment included radiotherapy and nephrectomy. V is TRBV4-1 and J is TRBJ2-7, with 7 bases identical to TRBD2. The TCR was taken from a man aged 55 to 69 with renal cell carcinoma. Written as DNA, the CDR3 is TGCGCCAGCAGCCAAGAGCCTAGCGGCTCCTACGAGCAGTACGTC. Encoded protein: CASSQEPSGSYEQYV.